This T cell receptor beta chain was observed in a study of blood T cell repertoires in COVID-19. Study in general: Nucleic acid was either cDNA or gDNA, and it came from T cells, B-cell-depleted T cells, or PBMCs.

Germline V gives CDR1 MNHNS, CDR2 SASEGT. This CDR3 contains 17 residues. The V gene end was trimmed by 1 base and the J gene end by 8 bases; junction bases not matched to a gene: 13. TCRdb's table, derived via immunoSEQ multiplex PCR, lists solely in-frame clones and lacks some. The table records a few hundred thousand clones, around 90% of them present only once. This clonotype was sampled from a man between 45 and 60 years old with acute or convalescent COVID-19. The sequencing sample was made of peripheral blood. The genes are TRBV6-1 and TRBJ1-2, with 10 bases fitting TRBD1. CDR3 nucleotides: TGTGCCAGCAGTGAAGATAAAGGGACAGGGGCCTGGGCCGGCTACACCTTC. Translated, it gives CASSEDKGTGAWAGYTF.